This TCR beta chain was documented in a study of radiotherapy plus CTLA-4 blockade in lung cancer. As for the study in general: Objective responses were observed in 15% to 20% of patients, and disease control was achieved by approximately 34%. Points from the study as a whole: Expansion in blood of tumor-derived TCR clones was seen after radiotherapy plus ipilimumab. Best predicting response, reportedly, were early blood T cell clone dynamics, with interferon-beta.

People whose metastatic non-small-cell lung cancer was chemo-refractory got focal radiation along with CTLA-4 blockade by ipilimumab. As regards this clone: Its antigen remains unidentified.

The protocol was immunoSEQ multiplex PCR, while the TCRdb copy is restricted to in-frame clones and leaves out a portion. The sample consists of over 75,000 clones, 80% to 85% of them appearing once. This CDR3 region has 16 residues. Trimming removed 4 bases from V and 6 bases from J; junction bases left unmatched: 13. CDR1 SGHDT and CDR2 YYEEEE come from the germline V gene. The starting material was peripheral blood, obtained from a patient treated with radiotherapy plus ipilimumab. The chain combines TRBV5-6 with TRBJ2-7; 10 positions match TRBD1. This receptor was taken from a human donor with non-small cell lung cancer who had stable disease on radiotherapy plus ipilimumab. The CDR3 loop reads CASSGVGRTGGIEQYF. Written as DNA, the CDR3 is TGTGCCAGCAGCGGGGTCGGCCGGACAGGGGGGATCGAGCAGTACTTC.